These 2 T cell receptor beta chains were all obtained from the same sample, sequenced in a study of CD8+ T cells in alopecia areata. Sequencing templates came from extracted RNA that was reverse transcribed into cDNA. Method: immunoSEQ multiplex PCR; TCRdb's copy keeps in-frame clones and lacks some. The sample has approximately 180,000 clones, almost 65% seen once. Material: CD4+ T cells sorted from blood, obtained at week 0. These receptors all come from a human donor with alopecia areata.

The chain carries TRBV30 and TRBJ1-6, with D tentatively TRBD1 (5 bases). Germline V gene data show CDR1 as GTSNPN and CDR2 as SVGIG (reference sequence). The V and J ends lost 3 bases and 9 bases respectively, with 12 bases between them. The CDR3 is 13 amino acids. CDR3 amino acids: CAWRSSGGSPLHF. The CDR3 DNA sequence: TGTGCCTGGAGATCATCCGGGGGTTCACCCCTCCACTTT.

This chain uses TRBV29-1 with TRBJ1-1; 10 bases agree with TRBD1. The CDR3 has 11 amino acids. J was trimmed by 11 bases and V by 7 bases; bases with no gene match: 7. In germline, CDR1 is SQVTM, CDR2 ANQGSEA. This CDR3 is CSAGGTGEAFF. CDR3 DNA sequence: TGCAGCGCTGGAGGGACAGGGGAGGCTTTCTTT.